The 6 T cell receptor beta chains reported below all come from one sample, sequenced in a study of blood T cell repertoires in COVID-19. The method was immunoSEQ multiplex PCR; TCRdb's version includes in-frame clones alone and lacks a portion of them. The table has fewer than 120,000 clones, roughly 87% seen once. Sequencing was performed on peripheral blood. These receptors were taken from a human donor in a cohort sampled during active COVID-19.

The chain employs TRBV7-2 and TRBJ2-3; D might be TRBD2 (5 bases). Germline CDR1 SGHTA, CDR2 FQGNSA. Trimming stripped 4 bases from V and 2 bases from J, with 10 bases between. The CDR3 contains 14 residues. Written as DNA, the CDR3 is TGTGCCAGCAGCTCTGGACTGTACACAGATACGCAGTATTTT. It codes for CASSSGLYTDTQYF. Based on the CDR3 plus reference TRBV7-2 and TRBJ2-3, the full variable domain is GAGVSQSPSNKVTEKGKDVELRCDPISGHTALYWYRQSLGQGLEFLIYFQGNSAPDKSGLPSDRFSAERTGGSVSTLTIQRTQQEDSAVYLCASSSGLYTDTQYFGPGTRLTVL.

The chain carries TRBV6-1 and TRBJ1-6; unclear D gene. The V gene lost 2 bases and the J gene lost 0 bases, with 8 bases spanning the gap. Germline CDR1 MNHNS, CDR2 SASEGT. There are 16 residues in the CDR3. The CDR3 sequence: CASSELFSSYNSPLHF. The DNA of the CDR3 is TGTGCCAGCAGTGAATTGTTCAGCTCCTATAATTCACCCCTCCACTTT.

This clone has only one observation. The V and J genes are TRBV27 and TRBJ1-1; 7 bases line up with TRBD1. This CDR3 spans 15 amino acids. Germline V gene sequence: CDR1 MNHEY, CDR2 SMNVEV (reference sequence). With V trimmed by 2 bases and J by 5 bases, 8 bases remained unmatched. In nucleotides, the CDR3 is TGTGCCAGCAGTTTAAGGGCAGGGGGTGCAACTGAAGCTTTCTTT. Amino acid sequence: CASSLRAGGATEAFF.

The rearrangement uses TRBV7-2 and TRBJ2-3, with TRBD2 identical over 13 bases. The V gene's germline CDR1 is SGHTA and CDR2 FQGNSA. The CDR3 spans 17 residues. The V segment lost 0 bases and the J segment 6 bases; nucleotides outside the gene matches: 6. For the CDR3, the DNA is TGTGCCAGCAGCTTAGCACCGACTAGCGGGAGGCAGGATACGCAGTATTTT. Its translation is CASSLAPTSGRQDTQYF.

The V gene is TRBV19, the J gene TRBJ1-1, with D perhaps TRBD1 (5 bases). Germline loops: CDR1 LNHDA, CDR2 SQIVND (reference sequence). V lost 3 bases, J lost 6 bases, and 14 bases lay in between. The CDR3 sequence is 14 residues long. CDR3: CASSIGGGRAEAFF. CDR3 nucleotides: TGTGCCAGTAGTATTGGCGGGGGTAGGGCTGAAGCTTTCTTT.

The chain links TRBV19 to TRBJ1-6; the D is unclear. The V end lost 3 bases, the J end lost 12 bases, and 12 bases lay between the germline ends. CDR1 and CDR2 from the germline V gene are LNHDA and SQIVND (reference sequence). The CDR3 consists of 13 residues. This chain's CDR3 is CASSIRGARPLHF. The CDR3 DNA reads TGTGCCAGTAGTATTCGCGGAGCCCGACCCCTCCACTTT.